These T cell receptor beta chains were read from a single sample in a study of OX40 agonist ivuxolimab in advanced cancers. Data came from immunoSEQ multiplex PCR; TCRdb stores just in-frame clones and leaves some out. In the table there are around 60,000 clones, about 91% of which are singletons. The input for sequencing was CD4+ or CD8+ T cells sorted from blood, taken in a trial of the OX40 agonist ivuxolimab. All receptors come from an adult with an advanced solid tumor such as melanoma, head and neck, liver or kidney cancer. Both conserved end residues are part of each CDR3. Fields, in order: V gene, J gene, clone size, D gene, CDR3 protein, CDR3 DNA. The D gene is left open where the match is weak. Expanded clones get a size class; other rows say once, few or many, or leave the size out.

V: TRBV4-2
J: TRBJ1-1
size: once
D: -
CDR3: CASSQGWGLHTEAFF
DNA: TGTGCCAGCAGCCAAGGCTGGGGGTTGCACACTGAAGCTTTCTTT

V: TRBV9
J: TRBJ2-5
size: -
D: TRBD1
CDR3: CASSVRGTGGRETQYF
DNA: TGTGCCAGCAGCGTCCGGGGGACAGGGGGCCGAGAGACCCAGTACTTC

V: TRBV30
J: TRBJ1-6
size: -
D: -
CDR3: CAWSVRDKNSPLHF
DNA: TGTGCCTGGAGTGTAAGGGATAAGAATTCACCCCTCCACTTT

V: TRBV6-1
J: TRBJ2-7
size: once
D: -
CDR3: CASSPGAGAGEQYF
DNA: TGTGCCAGCTCCCCGGGGGCAGGGGCTGGGGAGCAGTACTTC

V: TRBV11-2
J: TRBJ2-2
size: -
D: TRBD2
CDR3: CASSSTSGGGTGELFF
DNA: TGTGCCAGCAGCAGTACTAGCGGGGGCGGGACCGGGGAGCTGTTTTTT

V: TRBV5-5
J: TRBJ1-2
size: -
D: -
CDR3: CASSLGEGFLGYTF
DNA: TGTGCCAGCAGCTTGGGAGAAGGGTTTCTTGGCTACACCTTC

V: TRBV19
J: TRBJ1-4
size: -
D: TRBD1
CDR3: CASTGTGDEKLFF
DNA: TGTGCCAGCACCGGGACAGGGGATGAAAAACTGTTTTTT

V: TRBV2
J: TRBJ1-4
size: -
D: -
CDR3: CAGSPDATNEKLFF
DNA: TGTGCCGGTAGTCCAGATGCAACTAATGAAAAACTGTTTTTT

V: TRBV6-5
J: TRBJ2-1
size: -
D: -
CDR3: CASSYDSYNEQFF
DNA: TGTGCCAGCAGTTACGACAGCTACAATGAGCAGTTCTTC

V: TRBV19
J: TRBJ1-2
size: -
D: TRBD1
CDR3: CASSTDRDQTLYTF
DNA: TGTGCCAGTAGTACGGACAGGGACCAGACCCTCTACACCTTC

V: TRBV6-1
J: TRBJ2-7
size: once
D: TRBD2
CDR3: CASSAGLAGALGEQYF
DNA: TGTGCCAGCAGTGCAGGACTAGCGGGGGCTTTGGGCGAGCAGTACTTC

V: TRBV28
J: TRBJ1-5
size: -
D: -
CDR3: CASTPGVGIQPQHF
DNA: TGTGCCAGCACTCCTGGGGTTGGGATACAGCCCCAGCATTTT

V: TRBV30
J: TRBJ2-4
size: once
D: -
CDR3: CAWSEALAKNIQYF
DNA: TGTGCCTGGAGTGAAGCGTTAGCCAAAAACATTCAGTACTTC

V: TRBV27
J: TRBJ2-7
size: -
D: -
CDR3: CASSHPRGANYEQYF
DNA: TGTGCCAGCTCCCACCCCCGGGGGGCCAACTACGAGCAGTACTTC

V: TRBV7-9
J: TRBJ2-2
size: -
D: -
CDR3: CASSIATGNTGELFF
DNA: TGTGCCAGCAGCATCGCGACGGGGAACACCGGGGAGCTGTTTTTT

V: TRBV7-9
J: TRBJ1-2
size: few
D: TRBD1
CDR3: CASSSTGHYGYTF
DNA: TGTGCCAGCAGCTCGACAGGGCACTATGGCTACACCTTC

V: TRBV27
J: TRBJ1-2
size: -
D: -
CDR3: CASSFRPSKTSVTYGYTF
DNA: TGTGCCAGCAGTTTTAGGCCTTCTAAAACATCGGTAACCTATGGCTACACCTTC

V: TRBV11-2
J: TRBJ2-1
size: -
D: -
CDR3: CASSLSYTNNEQFF
DNA: TGTGCCAGCAGCTTATCTTACACGAACAATGAGCAGTTCTTC

V: TRBV6-5
J: TRBJ2-1
size: -
D: -
CDR3: CASSRASGDGNEQFF
DNA: TGTGCCAGCAGCCGTGCAAGTGGGGATGGCAATGAGCAGTTCTTC

V: TRBV7-8
J: TRBJ2-5
size: -
D: TRBD2
CDR3: CASSFLRLAGQETQYF
DNA: TGTGCCAGCAGCTTCCTAAGACTAGCGGGCCAAGAGACCCAGTACTTC

V: TRBV4-1
J: TRBJ2-1
size: -
D: TRBD2
CDR3: CASSQDFSPQGVAGGLNEQFF
DNA: TGCGCCAGCAGCCAAGATTTTTCCCCTCAGGGGGTAGCGGGAGGTCTAAATGAGCAGTTCTTC

V: TRBV30
J: TRBJ1-6
size: once
D: -
CDR3: CAWSRQSDSPLHF
DNA: TGTGCCTGGAGTCGGCAGTCGGATTCACCCCTCCACTTT

V: TRBV28
J: TRBJ1-2
size: -
D: TRBD1
CDR3: CASSLSTGGNGYTF
DNA: TGTGCCAGCAGTTTATCGACAGGGGGCAACGGCTACACCTTC

V: TRBV21-1
J: TRBJ2-2
size: -
D: -
CDR3: CASRLGLAGTNTGELFF
DNA: TGTGCCAGCAGATTGGGACTAGCGGGGACGAACACCGGGGAGCTGTTTTTT

V: TRBV6-1
J: TRBJ2-5
size: -
D: TRBD1
CDR3: CASSGGQGWGKTQYF
DNA: TGTGCCAGCAGTGGGGGACAGGGATGGGGGAAGACCCAGTACTTC

V: TRBV5-1
J: TRBJ2-7
size: -
D: TRBD1
CDR3: CASSLGDRDSYEQYF
DNA: TGCGCCAGCAGCTTGGGGGACAGGGACTCCTACGAGCAGTACTTC

V: TRBV27
J: TRBJ2-1
size: -
D: -
CDR3: CASRGGAASYNEQFF
DNA: TGTGCCAGCCGGGGCGGGGCGGCCTCCTACAATGAGCAGTTCTTC

V: TRBV7-2
J: TRBJ2-7
size: -
D: TRBD2
CDR3: CASSETSGAIYEQYF
DNA: TGTGCCAGCAGCGAGACTAGCGGGGCTATCTACGAGCAGTACTTC

V: TRBV28
J: TRBJ2-5
size: -
D: -
CDR3: CASSVRTELGQTQYF
DNA: TGTGCCAGCAGTGTTAGGACGGAACTCGGACAGACCCAGTACTTC

V: TRBV18
J: TRBJ2-3
size: once
D: -
CDR3: CASSPDLSDTQYF
DNA: TGTGCCAGCTCACCTGACCTCTCCGATACGCAGTATTTT

V: TRBV5-1
J: TRBJ1-1
size: -
D: -
CDR3: CASSLGGHTEAFF
DNA: TGCGCCAGCAGCTTGGGGGGACACACTGAAGCTTTCTTT

V: TRBV23-1
J: TRBJ2-7
size: -
D: TRBD2
CDR3: CASSLGTSLCYEQYF
DNA: TGCGCCAGCAGTCTCGGGACTAGCCTATGCTACGAGCAGTACTTC

V: TRBV6-5
J: TRBJ2-7
size: -
D: -
CDR3: CASSYKDGEQYF
DNA: TGTGCCAGCAGTTACAAGGACGGCGAGCAGTACTTC

V: TRBV5-6
J: TRBJ2-5
size: -
D: -
CDR3: CASSLPQETQYF
DNA: TGTGCCAGCAGCTTACCCCAAGAGACCCAGTACTTC

V: TRBV10-3
J: TRBJ2-5
size: -
D: TRBD2
CDR3: CAISDAGLAGGETQYF
DNA: TGTGCCATCAGTGACGCTGGACTAGCGGGAGGAGAGACCCAGTACTTC

V: TRBV30
J: TRBJ1-1
size: -
D: -
CDR3: CAWSAGAEAFF
DNA: TGTGCCTGGAGCGCGGGCGCCGAAGCTTTCTTT

V: TRBV6-6
J: TRBJ1-3
size: -
D: -
CDR3: CASSADRSGNTIYF
DNA: TGTGCCAGCAGTGCGGACCGTTCTGGAAACACCATATATTTT

V: TRBV9
J: TRBJ2-2
size: -
D: TRBD1
CDR3: CASFPRGQGTTGELFF
DNA: TGTGCCAGCTTCCCTAGGGGACAGGGGACCACCGGGGAGCTGTTTTTT

V: TRBV11-3
J: TRBJ2-3
size: -
D: -
CDR3: CASSQRTGSRGDTQYF
DNA: TGTGCCAGCAGCCAAAGGACGGGCTCGCGTGGAGATACGCAGTATTTT

V: TRBV28
J: TRBJ2-7
size: -
D: TRBD2
CDR3: CASSLWAGGLSYEQYF
DNA: TGTGCCAGCAGTTTATGGGCGGGGGGGCTATCCTACGAGCAGTACTTC

V: TRBV30
J: TRBJ2-1
size: -
D: -
CDR3: CAWSSGGREQFF
DNA: TGTGCCTGGAGTTCCGGGGGGCGTGAGCAGTTCTTC

V: TRBV4-1
J: TRBJ2-7
size: -
D: TRBD2
CDR3: CASSPSGGFIYEQYF
DNA: TGCGCCAGCAGCCCTAGCGGGGGGTTTATCTACGAGCAGTACTTC

V: TRBV5-1
J: TRBJ1-1
size: -
D: TRBD1
CDR3: CASSLQGDTEAFF
DNA: TGCGCCAGCAGCTTACAGGGGGACACTGAAGCTTTCTTT

V: TRBV6-6
J: TRBJ1-5
size: -
D: -
CDR3: CASTAGGNQPQHF
DNA: TGTGCCAGCACCGCAGGGGGCAATCAGCCCCAGCATTTT

V: TRBV11-3
J: TRBJ2-7
size: -
D: -
CDR3: CASSRDPYEQYF
DNA: TGTGCCAGCAGCCGTGATCCCTACGAGCAGTACTTC

V: TRBV30
J: TRBJ1-3
size: once
D: -
CDR3: CAWSGILNGAIYF
DNA: TGTGCCTGGAGTGGGATATTGAATGGAGCCATATATTTT

V: TRBV9
J: TRBJ2-5
size: -
D: -
CDR3: CASSVNVAGQETQYF
DNA: TGTGCCAGCAGCGTAAACGTTGCAGGGCAAGAGACCCAGTACTTC

V: TRBV10-3
J: TRBJ1-1
size: -
D: -
CDR3: CATSRDTKNTEAFF
DNA: TGTGCCACTTCCCGGGACACGAAGAACACTGAAGCTTTCTTT

V: TRBV28
J: TRBJ1-5
size: -
D: -
CDR3: CASRPTGNDQPQHF
DNA: TGTGCCAGCAGACCTACAGGGAATGATCAGCCCCAGCATTTT

V: TRBV5-1
J: TRBJ2-5
size: -
D: TRBD1
CDR3: CASSSRTGGGETQYF
DNA: TGCGCCAGCAGCTCTCGGACAGGGGGCGGTGAGACCCAGTACTTC

V: TRBV28
J: TRBJ2-7
size: few
D: TRBD1
CDR3: CASKLDGQAAYEQYF
DNA: TGTGCCAGCAAACTAGACGGACAGGCCGCCTACGAGCAGTACTTC

V: TRBV6-1
J: TRBJ1-1
size: -
D: TRBD1
CDR3: CASKRGQTNTEAFF
DNA: TGTGCCAGCAAGAGGGGACAGACGAACACTGAAGCTTTCTTT

V: TRBV6-6
J: TRBJ2-5
size: once
D: -
CDR3: CASSFSRIQETQYF
DNA: TGTGCCAGCAGTTTTTCCAGGATCCAAGAGACCCAGTACTTC

V: TRBV7-9
J: TRBJ1-5
size: few
D: TRBD1
CDR3: CASSLAGGGQPQHF
DNA: TGTGCCAGCAGCTTAGCAGGGGGCGGTCAGCCCCAGCATTTT

V: TRBV5-1
J: TRBJ2-7
size: -
D: -
CDR3: CASSTIAVSGYEQYF
DNA: TGCGCCAGCAGCACCATCGCCGTTTCGGGGTACGAGCAGTACTTC

V: TRBV14
J: TRBJ2-2
size: -
D: -
CDR3: CASSLSFTGELFF
DNA: TGTGCCAGCAGCCTCAGTTTCACCGGGGAGCTGTTTTTT

V: TRBV7-9
J: TRBJ2-7
size: -
D: TRBD1
CDR3: CASSEGTGPYEQYF
DNA: TGTGCCAGCAGCGAAGGGACAGGGCCCTACGAGCAGTACTTC

V: TRBV12-2
J: TRBJ1-5
size: -
D: -
CDR3: CASRLVPQPQHF
DNA: TGTGCAAGTCGCTTAGTTCCCCAGCCCCAGCATTTT

V: TRBV5-4
J: TRBJ2-7
size: -
D: -
CDR3: CASSLGTAAYEQYF
DNA: TGTGCCAGCAGCTTGGGGACAGCCGCCTACGAGCAGTACTTC